The clone carrying this T cell receptor (beta chain) has only a few counts. The antigen is not known. V lost 4 bases to trimming and J lost 9 bases; unmatched junction nucleotides: 11. The CDR3 sequence is 15 residues long. Germline CDR1 reads LGHNA; CDR2 reads YNFKEQ. This entry belongs to a study of T-cell reconstitution after alpha-beta-depleted transplantation in children. The study's findings and limits: Roughly two months post-transplant, alpha-beta T cells reportedly originated from several hundred graft clones that had expanded. Among T cells one year after transplant, newly produced cells accounted for most counts and diversity. Several patients had high TCRbeta diversity at day 60; it came from surviving recipient T cells and thymic progenitors.

Unique molecular identifiers were used in preparing the TCRbeta library. In TCRdb, the PCR reads were re-called with MiXCR into one record per CDR3 protein. The sample yields 250,000 to 400,000 distinct CDR3 sequences, around 25% seen once. This chain links TRBV4-2 with TRBJ2-4, with TRBD1 matching over 8 bases. The specimen was PBMCs, mostly from graft donor cells, collected 180 days after TCRalphabeta/CD19-depleted stem cell transplant. This sequence originates from a male patient younger than 18 who had a stem cell transplant for acute lymphoblastic leukemia, so the T cells may come from the graft donor. The CDR3 region is CASSRRTGSESIQYF. The CDR3 region has the DNA TGTGCCAGCAGCCGAAGGACAGGGAGCGAGAGCATTCAGTACTTC.